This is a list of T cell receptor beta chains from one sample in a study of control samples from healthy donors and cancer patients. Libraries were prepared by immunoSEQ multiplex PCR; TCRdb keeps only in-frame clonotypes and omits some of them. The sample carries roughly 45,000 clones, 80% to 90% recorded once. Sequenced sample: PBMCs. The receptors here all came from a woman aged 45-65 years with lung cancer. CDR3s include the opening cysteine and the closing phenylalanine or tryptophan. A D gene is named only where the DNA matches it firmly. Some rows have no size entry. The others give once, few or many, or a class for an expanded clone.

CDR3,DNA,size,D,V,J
CASSSARGRGPNQPQHF,TGTGCCAGCAGCTCGGCCAGGGGAAGGGGTCCCAATCAGCCCCAGCATTTT,.,.,TRBV7-8,TRBJ1-5
CATSALGTQYF,TGTGCCACCAGCGCACTCGGGACCCAGTACTTC,.,.,TRBV24-1,TRBJ2-5
CASSSRWSSYNEQFF,TGTGCCAGCAGCTCTCGATGGAGCTCCTACAATGAGCAGTTCTTC,once,.,TRBV7-2,TRBJ2-1
CASSVGDGTARSEQYF,TGTGCCAGCAGCGTGGGGGATGGGACAGCCAGAAGCGAGCAGTACTTC,.,TRBD1,TRBV9,TRBJ2-7
CASSPTQGGYEQYF,TGTGCCAGCTCACCAACCCAGGGAGGCTACGAGCAGTACTTC,.,.,TRBV18,TRBJ2-7
CSVVGVGGSGANVLTF,TGCAGCGTTGTGGGAGTCGGGGGCTCGGGGGCCAACGTCCTGACTTTC,few,.,TRBV29-1,TRBJ2-6
CASSMGLLDRPQHF,TGTGCCAGCAGCATGGGACTCCTAGATCGGCCCCAGCATTTT,.,.,TRBV6-6,TRBJ1-5
CASSRLDGYEQYF,TGTGCCAGCAGCAGATTGGACGGCTACGAGCAGTACTTC,.,.,TRBV5-8,TRBJ2-7
CAISRAEYGQPQHF,TGTGCCATCAGTCGGGCCGAATACGGGCAGCCCCAGCATTTT,.,.,TRBV10-3,TRBJ1-5
CASSQLPTSADTQYF,TGTGCCAGCAGCCAACTCCCCACTAGCGCAGATACGCAGTATTTT,.,TRBD2,TRBV4-2,TRBJ2-3